The T cell receptor (beta chain) described here comes from a study of vaccination effects on CD4 cells after COVID-19. Peptide-pool stimulation followed by sequencing identified expanded antigen-specific CD4+ clonotypes in the ViraFEST assay. Investigators separated out CD4+ T cells once around 10 days of culture had passed. By PCR, the person was confirmed to have had SARS-CoV-2 infection between March and December 2020. Of the BNT162b2 and mRNA-1273 vaccines, participants received two doses of one or the other. Every well housed 1.5 million to 2 million PBMC, which grew in culture alongside around 11 IU/ml IL-2 and about 10 ug/ml peptides. A few counts support this clone. Antigen: not known. Study results and limitations: Marked clonal contraction was seen late after vaccination (in both infection- and vaccine-induced clones).

CDR1 LGHDT and CDR2 YNNKEL come from the germline V gene (reference sequence). Trimming took off 0 bases at V and 1 base at J, with 12 bases between the two ends. The CDR3 totals 16 residues. The protocol was immunoSEQ multiplex PCR, while the TCRdb copy is restricted to in-frame clones and leaves out a portion. Seen here are more than 15,000 clones, over 60% observed once, and the top ten hold about 20%. The clonotype comes from a human donor who had a prior SARS-CoV-2 infection. The rearrangement links TRBV3-1 (or the pseudogene TRBV3-2) to TRBJ2-5; TRBD1 might be the D (5 bases). Sample: CD4+ T cells from PBMCs cultured with SARS-CoV-2 spike peptides, taken after COVID-19 vaccination. The CDR3 DNA reads TGTGCCAGCAGCCAAGAGTTTGACAGACGCCAAGAGACCCAGTACTTC. Residues: CASSQEFDRRQETQYF.